This passage covers 4 T cell receptor beta chains from one sample sequenced in a study of blood T cell repertoires in COVID-19. The protocol was immunoSEQ multiplex PCR, while the TCRdb copy is restricted to in-frame clones and leaves out a portion. The sample shows approximately 190,000 clones, roughly 80% of them seen only once. The sequencing sample was made of peripheral blood. All receptors come from a man under 40 with active or convalescent COVID-19.

This clone was seen more than once but under ten times. V and J are TRBV7-2 and TRBJ1-2; no reliable D call. Trimming took 2 bases from V and 7 from J, leaving 17 bases between them. This CDR3 contains 15 residues. CDR1 is SGHTA and CDR2 is FQGNSA in the germline V gene. This chain's CDR3 is CASSLLITNYRGYTF. CDR3 sequence (DNA): TGTGCCAGCAGCTTACTCATTACCAACTACCGTGGCTACACCTTC.

The gene calls are TRBV27 and TRBJ1-5, with D possibly matching TRBD1 (5 bases). Trimming left V 3 bases short and J 4 bases short, with 10 bases between. CDR1 and CDR2 (germline): MNHEY, SMNVEV (reference sequence). CDR3 length equals 14 residues. The CDR3 loop reads CASSLNGGNQPQHF. For the CDR3, the DNA is TGTGCCAGCAGTTTGAACGGGGGGAATCAGCCCCAGCATTTT.

V gene TRBV7-2 combines with J gene TRBJ2-1; TRBD2 agrees at 7 bases. The J segment lost 8 bases and the V segment lost 5 bases, leaving 15 bases of the junction unmatched. The CDR3 loop spans 16 amino acids. Germline-derived CDR1 and CDR2 are SGHTA and FQGNSA. For the CDR3, the DNA is TGTGCCAGCAGCGTGGGGCTAGGCGGGAGTTTAGATGAGCAGTTCTTC. Residues: CASSVGLGGSLDEQFF.

Here the CDR3 reads CASSLGLAATLGYEQYV. Here the CDR3 DNA reads TGCGCCAGCAGCTTAGGCCTAGCGGCCACTCTAGGCTACGAGCAGTACGTC. The J gene is TRBJ2-7, the V gene TRBV5-1; 7 nucleotides agree with TRBD2. Germline loops: CDR1 SGHRS, CDR2 YFSETQ. V lost 2 bases to trimming and J lost 3 bases; unmatched junction nucleotides: 14. This CDR3 is built from 17 residues.